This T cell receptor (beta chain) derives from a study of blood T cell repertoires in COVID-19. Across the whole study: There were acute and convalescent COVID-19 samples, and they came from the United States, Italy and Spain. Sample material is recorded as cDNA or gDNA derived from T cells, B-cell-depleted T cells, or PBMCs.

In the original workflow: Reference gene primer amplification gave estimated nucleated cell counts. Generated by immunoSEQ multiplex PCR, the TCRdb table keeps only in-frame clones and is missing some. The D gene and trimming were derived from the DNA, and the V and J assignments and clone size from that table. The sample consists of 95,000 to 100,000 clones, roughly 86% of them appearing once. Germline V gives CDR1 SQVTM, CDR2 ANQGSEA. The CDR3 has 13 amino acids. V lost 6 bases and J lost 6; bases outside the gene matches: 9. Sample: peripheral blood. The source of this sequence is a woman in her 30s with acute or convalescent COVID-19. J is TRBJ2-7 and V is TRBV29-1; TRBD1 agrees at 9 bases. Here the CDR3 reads CSVRGQGWGEQYF. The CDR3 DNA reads TGCAGCGTCCGGGGACAGGGTTGGGGCGAGCAGTACTTC.